This entry describes one T cell receptor beta chain. A much more abundant neighbour one base away suggests this may be a read error. This record belongs to a study of cytomegalovirus exposure and HLA in healthy donors. The assay was immunoSEQ multiplex PCR, and TCRdb's table has in-frame clones only and misses some. The table includes a few hundred thousand clones, 90% detected once. With 6 bases clipped from V and 4 bases from J, the junction kept 2 bases outside the gene matches. The CDR3 length is 12 residues. Germline values: CDR1 MNHEY, CDR2 SVGAGI. The sample taken for sequencing was PBMCs. This TCR came from a woman aged 18-29 years in good health and CMV-seronegative. V is TRBV6-5 and J is TRBJ1-1; 7 positions agree with TRBD1. The CDR3 spells CASRTGTTEAFF. In DNA form, the CDR3 reads TGTGCCAGCAGGACAGGGACCACTGAAGCTTTCTTT.